One sample yielded the 19 T cell receptor beta chains listed below, sequenced in a study of tumor-infiltrating lymphocytes in primary liver carcinoma. TCR beta cDNA came from about 0.45 ug total RNA, primed with a constant-region primer. Researchers made the TCR beta libraries by running three nested multiplex PCR rounds with slightly modified ARM-PCR. The first two PCR rounds used TRBV1-TRBV30 forward primers with a C-beta reverse primer, about 10 cycles each. MiXCR, applied by TCRdb to the multiplex PCR reads, yields one record per CDR3 protein. The repertoire has about 350,000 distinct CDR3 sequences, around three fifths of them found once; the top ten carry roughly 6%. They got blood RNA out of unsorted whole blood and also pulled out germline DNA. The specimen sequenced was peripheral blood. All receptors derive from a man in his forties or fifties with primary liver carcinoma and hepatitis B virus infection.

About this clonotype: A much bigger clone sits one base away, suggesting this may be a read error. The V gene is TRBV4-1, the J gene TRBJ2-1; a possible D gene is TRBD1 (6 bases). This CDR3 is 16 amino acids long. Germline CDR1 and CDR2: MGHRA and YSYEKL. The CDR3 loop is CASSQDRGRPKDEQLF. CDR3 sequence (DNA): TGCGCCAGCAGCCAAGATAGGGGGAGACCTAAGGATGAGCAGTTATTC.

On this clonotype itself: A junction boundary mismatches the germline segment, possibly from a read error. The chain employs TRBV9 and TRBJ2-3; TRBD2 aligns across 10 bases. Germline CDR1 reads SGDLS; CDR2 reads YYNGEE. This CDR3 has 16 residues. Here the CDR3 reads CASSVTGTSGTDTQYF. CDR3 nucleotide sequence: TGTGCTAGCAGCGTAACCGGGACTAGCGGCACAGATACGCAGTATTTT.

This clonotype was observed at least ten times. The V and J genes are TRBV6-5 and TRBJ1-2, with D maybe TRBD1 (5 bases). V was pared by 4 bases and J by 6 bases, with 6 bases between. Germline V gene data show CDR1 as MNHEY and CDR2 as SVGAGI. The CDR3 runs 11 residues. CDR3 sequence (DNA): TGTGCCAGCAGTTGGGGGGATGGCTACACCTTC. Protein sequence: CASSWGDGYTF.

On this clonotype itself: A read error may explain this, as a much larger clone is one base away. This chain connects TRBV4-3 to TRBJ1-3, with D unclear. The CDR3 has 15 residues. Germline V lookup: CDR1 LGHNA, CDR2 YSLEER. The CDR3 protein is CASSQPTRSGDTIYF. The CDR3, as DNA: TGCGCCAGCAGCCAACCGACCCGCTCTGGAGACACCATATATTTT.

Details on this clonotype: A junction end diverges from the germline sequence, so it may reflect a read error. The chain has TRBV11-1 and TRBJ2-1; D is unclear. From germline, CDR1 is SGHAT and CDR2 FQDESV (reference sequence). The CDR3 totals 11 residues. The CDR3 DNA follows: TGTGCCAGCAGCCATCACAATGAGCAGCTCTTC. It yields the protein CASSHHNEQLF.

Regarding this clonotype: At one end the junction does not follow the germline gene, possibly because of a read error. The chain carries TRBV11-2 and TRBJ2-2; D possibly uses TRBD1 or TRBD2 (6 bases each). The CDR3 length is 15 residues. Germline V gives CDR1 SGHAT, CDR2 FQNNGV. CDR3: CASCLVGGVTGELFF. CDR3 bases: TGTGCCAGCTGCTTAGTGGGGGGCGTCACCGGGGAGCTATTTTTT.

As regards this clonotype: The junction departs from the called germline gene at one end, perhaps through a read error. The V gene is TRBV7-8, the J gene TRBJ2-7; 16 nucleotides match TRBD2. The CDR3 is 18 residues long. The germline CDR1 and CDR2 sequences are SGHVS and FQNEAQ. CDR3: CANSFTGTSGRAGNEQYF. For the CDR3, the DNA is TGTGCCAACAGCTTTACCGGGACTAGCGGGAGGGCGGGGAACGAGCAGTACTTC.

The chain is built from TRBV11-2 and TRBJ2-6, with D unresolved. The V gene's germline CDR1 is SGHAT and CDR2 FQNNGV. V was clipped by 1 base and J by 2 bases, with 12 bases between them. CDR3 size: 17 residues. The CDR3 loop is CASSLVPKWAGANVLTF. The CDR3 DNA sequence: TGTGCCAGCAGCTTAGTCCCGAAGTGGGCTGGGGCCAACGTCCTGACTTTC.

Regarding this clonotype: This sequence may be a read error, since a much larger clone differs from it by one base. This sequence joins TRBV4-3 and TRBJ1-4, with 7 bases aligning to TRBD1. Trimming at V came to 0 bases and at J to 5 bases, leaving 0 bases not matched to a gene. CDR3 length: 14 amino acids. Per germline, CDR1 LGHNA and CDR2 YSLEER. The CDR3 nucleotides are TGCGCCAGCAGCCAAGAGGGACAGAATGAAAAACTGTTTTTT. Protein: CASSQEGQNEKLFF.

This clonotype was detected ten times or more. The V call is TRBV6-2 or TRBV6-3, the J call TRBJ2-1; D may be TRBD1 or TRBD2 (5 bases each). V gave up 7 bases and J gave up 4 bases, with 23 bases separating them. This CDR3 is built from 17 residues. CDR1 is MNHEY, CDR2 SVGEGT, per germline. The chain's CDR3 is CASTRRKTGTVYNEQFF. DNA for the CDR3: TGTGCCAGCACTAGAAGAAAGACCGGGACGGTTTACAATGAGCAGTTCTTC.

Of note for this clonotype: A much larger clone differs by one base, so this may be a read error. The V and J genes are TRBV6-2 or TRBV6-3 and TRBJ2-3, with a tentative D call TRBD2 (5 bases). Trimming pared 0 bases from V and 2 bases from J, leaving 15 bases between. The germline gives CDR1 MNHEY, CDR2 SVGEGT. The CDR3 has 17 residues. The CDR3 spells CASSYSPSRSDTDTQYF. In DNA form, the CDR3 reads TGTGCCAGCAGTTACTCACCTAGCAGGAGCGACACAGATACGCAGTATTTT.

This clonotype has a count of ten or more. The chain recombines TRBV7-8 with TRBJ2-5; the D gene is possibly TRBD1 (5 bases). Germline CDR1 SGHVS, CDR2 FQNEAQ. Trimming left V 1 base short and J 5 bases short, with 11 bases between. The CDR3 runs to 14 residues. CDR3 region: CASSLVGQGETQYF. CDR3 sequence (DNA): TGTGCCAGCAGCTTAGTGGGCCAGGGTGAGACCCAGTACTTC.

This clonotype came up once. This may be a read error: a much more frequent sequence differs by one nucleotide. The V call is TRBV6-1, the J call TRBJ1-5, with D perhaps matching TRBD1 (5 bases). This CDR3 has 14 residues. Germline CDR1 reads MNHNS; CDR2 reads SASEGT. The CDR3 sequence is CASSGGQVNQSQHF. In DNA form, the CDR3 reads TGTGCCAGCAGCGGCGGACAAGTCAATCAGTCCCAGCATTTT.

This clonotype has a single count. The rearrangement links TRBV5-1 to TRBJ1-1; the D is unclear. V gave up 3 bases and J gave up 5 bases, with 11 bases separating them. CDR1 and CDR2 from the germline V gene are SGHRS and YFSETQ. CDR3 length: 13 amino acids. The CDR3 coding sequence is TGCGCCAGCAGCTCTGGGCCAACGACTGAAGCTTTCTTT. Translated: CASSSGPTTEAFF. The variable domain in full, completed from reference TRBV5-1 and TRBJ1-1, reads KAGVTQTPRYLIKTRGQQVTLSCSPISGHRSVSWYQQTPGQGLQFLFEYFSETQRNKGNFPGRFSGRQFSNSRSEMNVSTLELGDSALYLCASSSGPTTEAFFGQGTRLTVV.

Remarks on this clonotype: A read error may explain this, as a much larger clone is one base away. The rearrangement links TRBV6-5 to TRBJ2-2, with D hard to call. Trimming took off 4 bases at V and 1 base at J, with 13 bases between the two ends. The germline V gene has CDR1 MNHEY and CDR2 SVGAGI. The CDR3 consists of 16 residues. CDR3 loop: CASSCSGFRNTGELFF. CDR3 DNA: TGTGCCAGCAGTTGCTCAGGATTCAGGAACACCGGGGAGCTGTTTTTT.

As concerns this clonotype: Since a much larger clone is just one base distant, this may be a read error. The chain employs TRBV4-1 and TRBJ2-2, with a weak D call TRBD2 (6 bases). The CDR3 has 16 amino acids. Germline CDR1 MGHRA, CDR2 YSYEKL. The CDR3 coding sequence is TGCGCCAGCAGCCAAGTGACTAGTTTGAACACCGGGGAGATGTTTTTT. This gives the protein CASSQVTSLNTGEMFF.

As to this clonotype: Given a much more abundant clone one base away, this may be a read error. The rearrangement links TRBV12-3 or TRBV12-4 to TRBJ2-7; possibly TRBD1 or TRBD2 for D (5 bases each). CDR3 length: 15 residues. DNA for the CDR3: TGTGCCACCAGTAAGTCGCGAGGGACGACTTACGAGCAGTACTTC. Translating it yields CATSKSRGTTYEQYF.

A remark on this clonotype: The junction differs from germline at one of its ends, possibly a read error. The chain joins TRBV5-4 to TRBJ2-7; D ambiguous. CDR3 size: 15 residues. In germline, CDR1 is SGHNT, CDR2 YYREEE (reference sequence). The CDR3 nucleotides read TGTGCCAGCAGCTCCAATATCACCGCATCCTACAAGCAGTACTTC. This sequence encodes CASSSNITASYKQYF.

This clonotype has more than one count but fewer than ten. Written as DNA, the CDR3 is TGTGCCAGCAAACTAGCGTACAATGAGCAGTTCTTC. Protein: CASKLAYNEQFF. This chain links TRBV28 with TRBJ2-1, with 7 nucleotides matching TRBD2. Germline V gives CDR1 MDHEN, CDR2 SYDVKM. The CDR3 length is 12 residues. The J segment lost 4 bases and the V segment lost 7 bases, leaving 1 base of the junction unmatched.